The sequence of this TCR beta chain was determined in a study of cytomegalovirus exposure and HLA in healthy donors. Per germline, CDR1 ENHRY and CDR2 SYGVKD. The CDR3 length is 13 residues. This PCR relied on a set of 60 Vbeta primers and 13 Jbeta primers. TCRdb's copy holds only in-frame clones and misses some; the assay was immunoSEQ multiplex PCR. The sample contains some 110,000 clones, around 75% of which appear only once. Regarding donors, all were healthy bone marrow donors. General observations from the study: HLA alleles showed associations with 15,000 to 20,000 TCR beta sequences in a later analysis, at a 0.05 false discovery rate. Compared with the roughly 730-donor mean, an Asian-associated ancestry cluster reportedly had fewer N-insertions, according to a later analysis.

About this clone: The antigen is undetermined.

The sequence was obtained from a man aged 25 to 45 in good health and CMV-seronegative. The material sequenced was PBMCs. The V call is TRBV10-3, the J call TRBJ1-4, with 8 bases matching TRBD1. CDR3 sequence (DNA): TGTGCAAGTGAGGACAGGGTTAGTGAAAAACTGTTTTTT. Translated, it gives CASEDRVSEKLFF.